This T cell receptor (beta chain) was observed in a study of blood T cell repertoires in COVID-19. Overall study context: Acute-phase and convalescent COVID-19 samples originated in the United States, Italy and Spain. In each case, the material was cDNA or gDNA derived from T cells, B-cell-depleted T cells, or PBMCs.

Germline V lookup: CDR1 GTSNPN, CDR2 SVGIG (reference sequence). Germline trimming cut 0 bases from V and 7 bases from J; bases unmatched to any gene: 1. This CDR3 comprises 14 residues. As originally analysed: Amplification with reference gene primers provided the estimates of nucleated cell counts. Data came from immunoSEQ multiplex PCR; TCRdb stores just in-frame clones and leaves some out. That table is the source of V, J and clone size, and D and trimming were worked out from the DNA. The sample records about 68,000 clones, 70% to 90% being singletons. This sequence originates from a woman aged 60-75 years with acute or convalescent COVID-19. The chain couples TRBV30 to TRBJ1-6; TRBD1 agrees at 9 bases. Specimen: peripheral blood. CDR3 loop: CAWSVGQGNSPLHF. The DNA for the CDR3 is TGTGCCTGGAGTGTGGGACAGGGAAATTCACCCCTCCACTTT. Full variable domain (missing parts from reference TRBV30 and TRBJ1-6): SQTIHQWPATLVQPVGSPLSLECTVEGTSNPNLYWYRQAAGRGLQLLFYSVGIGQISSEVPQNLSASRPQDRQFILSSKKLLLSDSGFYLCAWSVGQGNSPLHFGNGTRLTVT.